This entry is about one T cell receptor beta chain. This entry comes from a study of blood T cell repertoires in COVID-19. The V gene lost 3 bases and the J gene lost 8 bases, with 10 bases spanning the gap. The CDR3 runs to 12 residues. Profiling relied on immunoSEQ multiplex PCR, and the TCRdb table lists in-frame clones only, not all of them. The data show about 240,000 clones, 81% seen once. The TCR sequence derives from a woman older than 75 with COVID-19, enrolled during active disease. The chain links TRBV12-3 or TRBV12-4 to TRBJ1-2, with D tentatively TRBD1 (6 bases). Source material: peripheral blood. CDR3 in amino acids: CASSFFRGGYTF. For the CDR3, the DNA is TGTGCCAGCAGTTTCTTTAGGGGGGGCTACACCTTC.